The entry that follows covers one T cell receptor beta chain sequence. It has no known antigen specificity. The sample holds no much larger clone one base away, and base qualities are not on file. This record belongs to a study of blood T cell repertoires in COVID-19 (dated by TCRdb to 2018 to 2021). Notes on the research overall: Samples from collaborators originated in the United States, Italy and Spain and spanned both the acute and convalescent phases of COVID-19. The material from the prospective study consisted of cDNA or gDNA derived from T cells, B-cell-depleted T cells, or PBMCs. Deeply sampled blood TCRbeta repertoires from subjects exposed to, actively infected with, or recovered from COVID-19 were included in the dataset. The repertoires were released in a freely available public database intended as a resource for research on the immune response to SARS-CoV-2. The samples were drawn from two sources: the first 160 participants of the ongoing ImmuneRACE study, and over 1,000 subjects contributed by 6 global collaborators. Nearly every sample came with metadata listing a de-identified subject ID, COVID-19 status, age in years and sex. Where available, HLA class I and class II types were taken from metadata supplied by the sample provider and were not determined by assay-based typing.

The paper's findings and limits, for the study overall: How much clinical and demographic metadata was included differed by source and by participant, and the metadata was provided uncurated.

In the prospective study, participants were about 18 to 95 years old, resided in around 25 geographic areas of the United States, and were enrolled through a virtual design. To assign participants to cohorts, the prospective study relied on clinical history that participants themselves reported in a screening survey and a study questionnaire. ImmuneRACE Cohort 3 recovered participants were defined by two consecutive negative NP/OP PCR tests, healthcare professional clearance, or symptom resolution. In the prospective study, mobile phlebotomists collected whole blood, serum and a nasopharyngeal or oropharyngeal swab from each participant. Over a roughly 2-month period, participants in the prospective study had the option of providing additional blood draws and questionnaires. Before DNA extraction, prospective study blood samples were shipped either frozen or at room temperature. TCRbeta CDR3 regions were amplified from genomic DNA by means of the immunoSEQ Assay, a bias-controlled multiplex PCR. Concerning the study's data processing: Within the assay, amplification of reference gene primers was used to estimate how many nucleated cells each sample contained. Sequence reads were collapsed and filtered to measure the absolute abundance of every unique TCRbeta CDR3 rearrangement. Productive Simpson clonality was computed per sample as the square root of Simpson's diversity index over productive rearrangements. This is the immuneACCESS table as TCRdb keeps it, with only in-frame sequences that have V and J called. A part of the clones is gone; compared with another copy, unresolved V genes explain less than half, and the rest is unexplained. V and J calls and clone size come straight from that table; D and trimming were deduced from the DNA. The sample profile shows some 300,000 clones; 89% of them were found once. 1.7% of the sample is in the top ten clones.

Including the terminal cysteine and phenylalanine, the CDR3 comprises 16 residues. Only CDR3 DNA is held: 48 bases, read in frame from base 1. At the junction V is shortened by 3 bases and J by 6 bases, with 18 bases in between. The germline V gene sets CDR1 to KGHSH and CDR2 to LQKENI. The chain is made from TRBV18 and TRBJ2-1, with TRBD1 tentatively as D gene (5 bases match). The source of this sequence is a woman in her thirties or forties who had recovered from COVID-19. What was sequenced was PBMCs or T cells enriched from blood (not recorded which). CDR3 reads: CASSPLDNWNGNEQFF. The nucleotide sequence reads as follows: TGTGCCAGCTCACCCCTGGACAACTGGAACGGCAATGAGCAGTTCTTC.